The present T cell receptor beta chain was sequenced within a study of cytomegalovirus exposure and HLA in healthy donors. Study results and caveats: Differences between HLA loci emerged in a later analysis of TCR association rates, with DRB1 most and HLA-C fewest.

The primer mix had 60 Vbeta and 13 Jbeta primers. The method was immunoSEQ multiplex PCR; TCRdb's version includes in-frame clones alone and lacks a portion of them. The data show over 130,000 clones, roughly 79% seen once. About this clone: Its target is unknown.

The receptor was derived from a man aged 30 to 45 in good health and CMV-seropositive. The sequenced material came from PBMCs.

The CDR3 coding sequence is TGTGCCAGCAGTGAAGTGACTAGCGGTGGGGTACAAGAGACCCAGTACTTC. As protein: CASSEVTSGGVQETQYF. The chain uses TRBV6-1 and TRBJ2-5, with TRBD2 matching 9 bases. V lost 1 base and J lost 2; bases outside the gene matches: 8. The CDR3 covers 17 residues. CDR1 is MNHNS and CDR2 is SASEGT in the germline V gene.